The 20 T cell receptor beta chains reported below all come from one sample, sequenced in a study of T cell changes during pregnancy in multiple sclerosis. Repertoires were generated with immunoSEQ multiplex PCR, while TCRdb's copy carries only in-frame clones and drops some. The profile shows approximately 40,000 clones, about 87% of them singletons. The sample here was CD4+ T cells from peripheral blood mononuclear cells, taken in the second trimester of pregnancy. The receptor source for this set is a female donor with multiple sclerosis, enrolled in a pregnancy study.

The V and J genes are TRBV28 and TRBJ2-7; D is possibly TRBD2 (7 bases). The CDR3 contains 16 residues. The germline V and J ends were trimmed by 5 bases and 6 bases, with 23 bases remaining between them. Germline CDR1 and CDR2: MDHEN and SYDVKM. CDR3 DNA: TGTGCCAGCAGTGAGCCCGGGGGGCTCTCCGCTAGCGAGCAGTACTTC. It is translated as CASSEPGGLSASEQYF.

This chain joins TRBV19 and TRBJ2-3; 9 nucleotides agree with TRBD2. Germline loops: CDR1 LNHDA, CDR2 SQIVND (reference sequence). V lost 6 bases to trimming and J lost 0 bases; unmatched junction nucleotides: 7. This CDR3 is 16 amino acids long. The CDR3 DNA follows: TGTGCCAGTAGCACAACAGCGGGAGGCAGCACAGATACGCAGTATTTT. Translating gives CASSTTAGGSTDTQYF.

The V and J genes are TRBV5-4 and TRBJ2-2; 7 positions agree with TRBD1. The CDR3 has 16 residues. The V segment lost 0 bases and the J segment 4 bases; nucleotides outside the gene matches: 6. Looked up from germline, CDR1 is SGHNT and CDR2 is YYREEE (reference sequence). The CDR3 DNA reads TGTGCCAGCAGCTTGGGGTCAGGGGGAAGCACCGGGGAGCTGTTTTTT. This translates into CASSLGSGGSTGELFF.

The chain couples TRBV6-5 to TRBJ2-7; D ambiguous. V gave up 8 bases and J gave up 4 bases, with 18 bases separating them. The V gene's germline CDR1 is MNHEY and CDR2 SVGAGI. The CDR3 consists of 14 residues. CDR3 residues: CASQRITTSYEQYF. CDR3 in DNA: TGTGCCAGCCAGAGGATTACCACCTCGTACGAGCAGTACTTC.

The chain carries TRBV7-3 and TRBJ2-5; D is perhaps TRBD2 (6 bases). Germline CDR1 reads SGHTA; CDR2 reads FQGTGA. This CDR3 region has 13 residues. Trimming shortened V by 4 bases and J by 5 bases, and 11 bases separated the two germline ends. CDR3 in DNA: TGTGCCAGCAGCTCTCAGGGAGGCGAGACCCAGTACTTC. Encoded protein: CASSSQGGETQYF.

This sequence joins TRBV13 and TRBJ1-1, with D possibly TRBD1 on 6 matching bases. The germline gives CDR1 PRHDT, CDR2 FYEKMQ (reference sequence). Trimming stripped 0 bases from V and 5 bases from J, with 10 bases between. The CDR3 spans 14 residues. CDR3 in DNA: TGTGCCAGCAGCTTAGGCAGGGGCAGGACTGAAGCTTTCTTT. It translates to CASSLGRGRTEAFF.

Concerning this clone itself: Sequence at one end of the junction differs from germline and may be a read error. CDR3 in DNA: TGTGCTAGCAGCCGGGGACTAGCGGGAGTTAATGAGCAGTTCTTC. Amino acids: CASSRGLAGVNEQFF. The chain has TRBV7-7 and TRBJ2-1, with 14 bases identical to TRBD2. CDR3 length: 15 residues. Looked up from germline, CDR1 is SSHAT and CDR2 is FNYEAQ (reference sequence).

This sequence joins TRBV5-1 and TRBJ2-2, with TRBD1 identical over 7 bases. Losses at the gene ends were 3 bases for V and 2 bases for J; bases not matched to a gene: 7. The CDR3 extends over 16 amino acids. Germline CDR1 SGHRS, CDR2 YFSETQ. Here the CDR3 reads CASSSTGTDNTGELFF. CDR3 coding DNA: TGCGCCAGCAGCTCGACCGGGACAGATAACACCGGGGAGCTGTTTTTT.

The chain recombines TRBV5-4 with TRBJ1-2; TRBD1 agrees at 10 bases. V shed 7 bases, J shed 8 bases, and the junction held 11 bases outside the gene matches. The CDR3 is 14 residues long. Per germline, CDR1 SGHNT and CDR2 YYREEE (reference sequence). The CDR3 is CASHGQGGISGYTF. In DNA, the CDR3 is TGTGCCAGCCATGGACAGGGGGGTATCTCAGGCTACACCTTC.

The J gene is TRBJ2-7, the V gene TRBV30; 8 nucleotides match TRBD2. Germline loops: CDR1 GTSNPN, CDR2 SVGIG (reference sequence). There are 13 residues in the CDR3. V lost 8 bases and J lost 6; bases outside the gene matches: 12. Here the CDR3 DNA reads TGTGCCACGGGGACTAGTCAGGGATCCGAGCAGTACTTC. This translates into CATGTSQGSEQYF.

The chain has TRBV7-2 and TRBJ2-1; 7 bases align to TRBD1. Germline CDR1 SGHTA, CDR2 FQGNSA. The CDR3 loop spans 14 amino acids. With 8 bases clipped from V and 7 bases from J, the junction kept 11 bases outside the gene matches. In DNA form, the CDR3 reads TGTGCCAGCGGGGCAAAACAGGGGCTGAATGAGCAGTTCTTC. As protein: CASGAKQGLNEQFF.

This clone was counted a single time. CDR3 bases: TGTGCCGGTCGGACAGAGCCTAACACTGAAGCTTTCTTT. Translation gives CAGRTEPNTEAFF. The chain links TRBV2 to TRBJ1-1; D perhaps matches TRBD1 (6 bases). The CDR3 is 13 residues long. Germline loops: CDR1 SNHLY, CDR2 FYNNEI. The ends were cut back, 11 bases at V and 2 bases at J, with 15 bases in the middle. Drawing the rest from reference TRBV2 and TRBJ1-1, the complete variable domain is EPEVTQTPSHQVTQMGQEVILRCVPISNHLYFYWYRQILGQKVEFLVSFYNNEISEKSEIFDDQFSVERPDGSNFTLKIRSTKLEDSAMYFCAGRTEPNTEAFFGQGTRLTVV.

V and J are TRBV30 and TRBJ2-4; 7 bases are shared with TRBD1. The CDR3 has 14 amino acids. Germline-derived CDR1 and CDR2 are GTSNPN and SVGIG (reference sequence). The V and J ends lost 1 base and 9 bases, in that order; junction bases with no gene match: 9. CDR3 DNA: TGTGCCTGGAGTGCTTCGACAGGGCTAAGCATTCAGTACTTC. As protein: CAWSASTGLSIQYF.

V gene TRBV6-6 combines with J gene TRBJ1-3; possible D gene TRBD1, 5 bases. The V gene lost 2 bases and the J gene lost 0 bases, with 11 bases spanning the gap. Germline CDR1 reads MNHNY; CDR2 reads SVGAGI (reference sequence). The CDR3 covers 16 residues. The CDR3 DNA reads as TGTGCCAGCAGTTACCTCAGGGATATCTCTGGAAACACCATATATTTT. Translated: CASSYLRDISGNTIYF.

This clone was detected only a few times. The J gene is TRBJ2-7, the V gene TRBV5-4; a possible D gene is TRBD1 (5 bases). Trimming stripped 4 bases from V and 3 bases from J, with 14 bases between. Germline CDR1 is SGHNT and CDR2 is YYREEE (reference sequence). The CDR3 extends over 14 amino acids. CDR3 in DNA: TGTGCCAGCAGCCCCCAGGGCAGGGTCTACGAGCAGTACTTC. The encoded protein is CASSPQGRVYEQYF.

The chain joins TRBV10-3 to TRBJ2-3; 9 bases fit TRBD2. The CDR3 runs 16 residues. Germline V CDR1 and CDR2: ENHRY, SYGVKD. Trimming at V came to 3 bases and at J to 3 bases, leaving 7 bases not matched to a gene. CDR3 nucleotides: TGTGCCATCAGTGACATAGCGGGAGCAAGTACAGATACGCAGTATTTT. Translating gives CAISDIAGASTDTQYF.

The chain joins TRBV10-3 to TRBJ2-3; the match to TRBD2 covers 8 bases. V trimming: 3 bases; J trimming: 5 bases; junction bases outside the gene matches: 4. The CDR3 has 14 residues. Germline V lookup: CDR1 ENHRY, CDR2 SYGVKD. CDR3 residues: CAISDGGEGDTQYF. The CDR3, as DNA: TGTGCCATCAGTGACGGGGGGGAGGGAGATACGCAGTATTTT.

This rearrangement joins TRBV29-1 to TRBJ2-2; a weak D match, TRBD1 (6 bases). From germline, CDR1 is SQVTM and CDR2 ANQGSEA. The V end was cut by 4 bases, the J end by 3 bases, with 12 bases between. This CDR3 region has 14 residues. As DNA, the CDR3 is TGCAGCGTTGGGCAGGGGCTCTACACCGGGGAGCTGTTTTTT. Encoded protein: CSVGQGLYTGELFF.

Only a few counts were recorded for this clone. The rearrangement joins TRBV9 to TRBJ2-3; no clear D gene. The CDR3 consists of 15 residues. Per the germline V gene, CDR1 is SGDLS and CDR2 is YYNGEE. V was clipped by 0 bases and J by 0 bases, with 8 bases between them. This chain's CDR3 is CASSVAQTSTDTQYF. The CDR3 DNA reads TGTGCCAGCAGCGTAGCTCAGACTAGCACAGATACGCAGTATTTT.

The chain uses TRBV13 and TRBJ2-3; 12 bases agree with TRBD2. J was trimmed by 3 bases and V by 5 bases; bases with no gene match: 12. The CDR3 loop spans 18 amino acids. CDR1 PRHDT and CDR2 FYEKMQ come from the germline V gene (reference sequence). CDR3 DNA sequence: TGTGCCAGCAGCCGGCTGACTAGCGGGAGTTATGGGACAGATACGCAGTATTTT. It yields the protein CASSRLTSGSYGTDTQYF.